The rows below give T cell receptor beta chains drawn from one sample of a study of blood T cell repertoires in COVID-19. Data came from immunoSEQ multiplex PCR; TCRdb stores just in-frame clones and leaves some out. The sample yields fewer than 350,000 clones, 70% to 90% seen once. Sequencing was carried out using peripheral blood. The receptors come from a woman between 50 and 59 years old who had recovered from COVID-19. Each CDR3 is given with its conserved first and last residue. D genes are given only for firm matches. The listing skips clone size in some rows; elsewhere it reads once, few, many or a size class.

>TRBV30|TRBJ2-7|.|.
TGTGCCTCTTGGACACCGACCTACGAGCAGTACTTC
CASWTPTYEQYF
>TRBV7-9|TRBJ1-2|TRBD1|.
TGTGCCAGCAGCTACGGGACAGGGTGGAACTATGGCTACACCTTC
CASSYGTGWNYGYTF
>TRBV23-1|TRBJ1-1|.|.
TGCGCCAGCAGTCATTGTCCGGGGTCGGGAGTGAACACTGAAGCTTTCTTT
CASSHCPGSGVNTEAFF
>TRBV29-1|TRBJ2-7|.|few
TGCAGCGTTGAAAAGCGGCGGGGTGGTCGCGAGCAGTACTTC
CSVEKRRGGREQYF
>TRBV19|TRBJ2-7|TRBD1|.
TGTGCCAGTATCCCCCGGACAGGTCCTCTTTGTGAGCAGTACTTC
CASIPRTGPLCEQYF
>TRBV28|TRBJ1-2|.|.
TGTGCCAGCAGACATCCATTGGGGCAGGTGGGTGGCTACACCTTC
CASRHPLGQVGGYTF
>TRBV19|TRBJ1-1|.|few
TGTGCCAGTAAGAGGGGGTTGAGCACTGAAGCTTTCTTT
CASKRGLSTEAFF
>TRBV4-3|TRBJ1-4|.|.
TGCGCCAGCAGCCAAGAGAGGGCGGAGGCGAGAGAAAAACTGTTTTTT
CASSQERAEAREKLFF
>TRBV28|TRBJ2-3|.|.
TGTGCCAGCAGTGCCACCAGGGGACGGAGGGATACGCAGTATTTT
CASSATRGRRDTQYF
>TRBV7-9|TRBJ1-2|.|.
TGTGCCAGCAGCACCCCAGGGGTAGGCGGCTACACCTTC
CASSTPGVGGYTF
>TRBV6-2/TRBV6-3|TRBJ2-7|.|.
TGTGCCAGCAGTTACTCAGGGGACGAGCAGTACTTC
CASSYSGDEQYF
>TRBV30|TRBJ1-5|.|.
TGTGCCTGGAGTGTAAACCGGGACTCTTTTGGGAATCAGCCCCAGCATTTT
CAWSVNRDSFGNQPQHF
>TRBV7-9|TRBJ2-5|.|.
TGTGCCAGCAGCTTAGGAGGTGCGGGATTTCAAGAGACCCAGTACTTC
CASSLGGAGFQETQYF
>TRBV18|TRBJ1-5|TRBD1|.
TGTGCCAGCTCAGAGACAGGGAACAATCAGCCCCAGCATTTT
CASSETGNNQPQHF
>TRBV11-2|TRBJ2-5|.|.
TGTGCCAGCAGCTTAGATTCCCTAGGAGGTGAGACCCAGTACTTC
CASSLDSLGGETQYF
>TRBV7-9|TRBJ1-2|.|.
TGTGCCAGCAGCCCCATCTGGGGCACATCTCTCTATGGCTACACCTTC
CASSPIWGTSLYGYTF
>TRBV30|TRBJ2-1|TRBD2|few
TGTGCCTGGAGTAGGGGACTAGCGGGAGTTAATGAGCAGTTCTTC
CAWSRGLAGVNEQFF
>TRBV6-1|TRBJ1-2|.|once
TGTGCCAGCAGTGAAGGCCGAGCTAACTATGGCTACACCTTC
CASSEGRANYGYTF
>TRBV28|TRBJ1-5|TRBD1|once
TGTGCCAGCAGTGGCCCAGGACAGGGCTTTCAGCCCCAGCATTTT
CASSGPGQGFQPQHF
>TRBV4-3|TRBJ1-1|.|.
TGCGCCAGCAGCGACCGTCAGGGAAGGACTGAAGCTTTCTTT
CASSDRQGRTEAFF
>TRBV5-1|TRBJ2-3|TRBD2|.
TGCGCCAGCAGCCAGTGGACTAGCGGTAGCACAGATACGCAGTATTTT
CASSQWTSGSTDTQYF
>TRBV16|TRBJ1-5|.|.
TGTGCCAGCAGCCAATTTGCAGGGAATAGCAATCAGCCCCAGCATTTT
CASSQFAGNSNQPQHF
>TRBV11-2|TRBJ2-7|TRBD2|once
TGTGCCAGCAGCTTTACCACGGGACTAGCGGGACGAAACGAGCAGTACTTC
CASSFTTGLAGRNEQYF
>TRBV5-4|TRBJ1-3|.|.
TGTGCCAGCAGCCTAGACTACTCTGGAAACACCATATATTTT
CASSLDYSGNTIYF
>TRBV30|TRBJ1-3|.|once
TGTGCCTGGAGTGTACCTAGCTCTGGAAACACCATATATTTT
CAWSVPSSGNTIYF
>TRBV4-2|TRBJ2-1|TRBD2|.
TGTGCCAGCAGCCAAGAGGTAGCGGGGGAAATACAGTTCTTC
CASSQEVAGEIQFF
>TRBV28|TRBJ2-5|.|.
TGTGCCAGCAGTTCACAGAGGGCCCAAGAGACCCAGTACTTC
CASSSQRAQETQYF
>TRBV11-2|TRBJ2-5|.|.
TGTGCCAGCAGCTTTCAGGTTTCAGAGACCCAGTACTTC
CASSFQVSETQYF
>TRBV2|TRBJ1-1|.|.
TGTGCCAGCAGTGAGATGAGGAAAGCTTTCTTT
CASSEMRKAFF
>TRBV3-1/TRBV3-2|TRBJ2-3|.|.
TGTGCCAGCAGTTCTACGCGGGGCGCAGATACGCAGTATTTT
CASSSTRGADTQYF
>TRBV7-2|TRBJ2-7|.|few
TGTGCCAGCAGCTCCGGTCGACGGGGGTTAGTGAACGAGCAGTACTTC
CASSSGRRGLVNEQYF
>TRBV28|TRBJ1-1|TRBD1|.
TGTGCCAGCTTAGACAGGGCGAACACTGAAGCTTTCTTT
CASLDRANTEAFF
>TRBV3-1/TRBV3-2|TRBJ2-1|TRBD2|.
TGTGCCAGCAGCCAAGGTGGATGGGGCGGGGGACCCTACAATGAGCAGTTCTTC
CASSQGGWGGGPYNEQFF
>TRBV6-5|TRBJ2-3|.|.
TGTGCCAGCAGTTTGCAGGAGGCAGATACGCAGTATTTT
CASSLQEADTQYF
>TRBV29-1|TRBJ1-1|.|.
TGCAGCGTTGACAGGGGCGGTAACACTGAAGCTTTCTTT
CSVDRGGNTEAFF
>TRBV5-4|TRBJ2-5|.|.
TGTGCCAGCAGCTTGGGCGGGCTAATCCAAGAGACCCAGTACTTC
CASSLGGLIQETQYF
>TRBV7-9|TRBJ2-7|.|.
TGTGCCAGCAGCTTAGGGCAGAAATACGAGCAGTACTTC
CASSLGQKYEQYF
>TRBV5-1|TRBJ1-1|.|.
TGCGCCAGCAGCTTGGAGGGCAGGGTAATGGGCACTGAAGCTTTCTTT
CASSLEGRVMGTEAFF
>TRBV19|TRBJ2-5|TRBD1|.
TGTGCCAGTAGTATACCCGGGACAGATAAAGAGACCCAGTACTTC
CASSIPGTDKETQYF
>TRBV21-1|TRBJ2-2|.|once
TGTGCCAGCAGCCGCCGACTAGCGGGAGGCCCGGATCGGACCGGGGAGCTGTTTTTT
CASSRRLAGGPDRTGELFF
>TRBV3-1/TRBV3-2|TRBJ1-4|.|.
TGTGCCAGCAGCCGCCCGGGAACTAATGAAAAACTGTTTTTT
CASSRPGTNEKLFF